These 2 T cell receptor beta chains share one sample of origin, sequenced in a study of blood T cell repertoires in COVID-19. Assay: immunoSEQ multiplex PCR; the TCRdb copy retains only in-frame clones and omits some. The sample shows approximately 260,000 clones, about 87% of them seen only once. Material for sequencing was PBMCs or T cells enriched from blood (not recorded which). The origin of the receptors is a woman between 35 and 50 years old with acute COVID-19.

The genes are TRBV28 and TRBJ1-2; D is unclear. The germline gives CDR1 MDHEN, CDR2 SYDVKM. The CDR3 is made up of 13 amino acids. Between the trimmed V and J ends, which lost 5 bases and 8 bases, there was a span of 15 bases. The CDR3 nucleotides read TGTGCCAGCAGTCGTGGGAGGGTGAGGGGCTACACCTTC. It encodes CASSRGRVRGYTF.

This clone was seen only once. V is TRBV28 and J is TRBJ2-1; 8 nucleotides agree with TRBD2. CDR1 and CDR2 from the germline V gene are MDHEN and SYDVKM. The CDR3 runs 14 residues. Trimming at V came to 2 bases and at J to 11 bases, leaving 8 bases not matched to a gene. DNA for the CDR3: TGTGCCAGCAGTTTAAGCGCTAGCGGGCCGAAGCAGTTCTTC. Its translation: CASSLSASGPKQFF.